The 2 T cell receptor beta chains given below trace back to one sample, sequenced in a study of blood T cell repertoires in COVID-19. Clones were read by immunoSEQ multiplex PCR, and TCRdb kept only the in-frame ones, dropping some. The sample lists about 69,000 clones, about 80% occurring once. The sample was peripheral blood. These receptors were collected from a man in his fifties or sixties with COVID-19, enrolled during active disease.

V usage is TRBV5-1 and J usage is TRBJ2-7; 7 bases agree with TRBD2. CDR1 SGHRS and CDR2 YFSETQ come from the germline V gene. J lost 2 bases, V lost 2 bases, and 10 bases had no gene match. This CDR3 spans 16 amino acids. The CDR3: CASSFHGRGVAYEQYF. Written as DNA, the CDR3 is TGCGCCAGCAGCTTCCATGGGAGGGGTGTCGCCTACGAGCAGTACTTC.

The chain links TRBV6-1 to TRBJ1-1; D possibly corresponds to TRBD1 (6 bases). Germline V gene data show CDR1 as MNHNS and CDR2 as SASEGT. V was cut by 3 bases and J by 5 bases, with 16 bases left in between. The CDR3 runs to 15 residues. The CDR3 spells CASSDFQGRVTEAFF. CDR3 coding DNA: TGTGCCAGCAGTGATTTTCAGGGGAGGGTGACTGAAGCTTTCTTT.